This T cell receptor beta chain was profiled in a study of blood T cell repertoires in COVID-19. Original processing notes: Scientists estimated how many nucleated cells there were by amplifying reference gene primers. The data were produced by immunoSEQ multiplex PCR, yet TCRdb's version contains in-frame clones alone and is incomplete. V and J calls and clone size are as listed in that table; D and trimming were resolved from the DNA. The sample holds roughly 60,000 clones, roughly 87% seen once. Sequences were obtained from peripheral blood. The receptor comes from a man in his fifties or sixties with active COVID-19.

The CDR3 DNA reads TGTGCCAGCAGCTTAGGGTCGGGGGGGGAGCAGTACTTC. Protein sequence: CASSLGSGGEQYF. The chain has TRBV7-8 and TRBJ2-7, with 8 bases matching TRBD2. Per germline, CDR1 SGHVS and CDR2 FQNEAQ. This CDR3 comprises 13 residues. V was clipped by 1 base and J by 7 bases; unmatched bases: 3.